Listed here is a single TCR beta chain. Its antigen is not known. The sample comes from a study of T cell responses to AZD1222 COVID-19 vaccine. Trimming shortened V by 1 base and J by 4 bases, and 10 bases separated the two germline ends. This CDR3 has 15 residues. Germline CDR1 is SGHVS and CDR2 is FNYEAQ. Findings and caveats of the study: Donors skewed white British and female; clonal diversity was possibly underestimated.

Libraries were prepared by immunoSEQ multiplex PCR; TCRdb keeps only in-frame clonotypes and omits some of them. The sample consists of around 100,000 clones, 84% of them appearing once. The rearrangement joins TRBV7-6 to TRBJ2-2, with D perhaps assigned TRBD1 or TRBD2 (5 bases each). The clonotype was recovered from an adult in good health. The input for sequencing was peripheral blood, taken on day 0 of AZD1222 vaccination. For the CDR3, the DNA is TGTGCCAGCAGCTTAGGTCAGGGAGTCACCGGGGAGCTGTTTTTT. Its protein is CASSLGQGVTGELFF.